This T cell receptor (beta chain) was retrieved from a study of T cell clonality in common variable immunodeficiency. Study findings and constraints: Reportedly, TCR beta sequences from common variable immunodeficiency showed fewer deletions and N-nucleotide insertions. CVID subjects had higher TCRbeta clonality than healthy controls, most marked in about a third. Repertoire-complication correlations in CVID were limited by patient heterogeneity.

Ten or more counts support this clone. Antigen specificity is unknown. The sequenced fragment ends 3 residues before the CDR3 boundary, so the rest is inferred from the germline J gene. Here immunoSEQ multiplex PCR was the method, and the copy in TCRdb shows in-frame clones only, minus some. The sample presents tens of thousands of clones, none singletons. The CDR3 is 16 residues long. The V gene's germline CDR1 is LNHDA and CDR2 SQIVND (reference sequence). V was clipped by 5 bases and J by 5 bases, with 18 bases between them. This chain links TRBV19 with TRBJ1-4, with D perhaps matching TRBD1 (6 bases). The sequenced sample was peripheral blood mononuclear cells. This clonotype was sampled from a person between 18 and 75 years old in good health. The covered CDR3 bases are TGTGCCAGTAGTGAAGGGGTGGGGACAAGAAATGAAAAA. Amino acid sequence: CASSEGVGTRNEK. The complete CDR3 reads CASSEGVGTRNEKLFF.